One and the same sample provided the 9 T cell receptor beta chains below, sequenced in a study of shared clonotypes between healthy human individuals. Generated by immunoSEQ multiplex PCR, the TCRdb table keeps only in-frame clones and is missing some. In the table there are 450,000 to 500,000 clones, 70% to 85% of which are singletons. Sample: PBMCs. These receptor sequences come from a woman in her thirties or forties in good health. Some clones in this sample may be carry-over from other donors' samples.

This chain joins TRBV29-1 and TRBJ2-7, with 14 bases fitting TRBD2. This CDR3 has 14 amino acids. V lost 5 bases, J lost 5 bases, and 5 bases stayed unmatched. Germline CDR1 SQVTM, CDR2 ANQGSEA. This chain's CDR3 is CSVQGLAGVHEQYF. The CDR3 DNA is TGCAGCGTTCAGGGACTAGCGGGAGTTCACGAGCAGTACTTC.

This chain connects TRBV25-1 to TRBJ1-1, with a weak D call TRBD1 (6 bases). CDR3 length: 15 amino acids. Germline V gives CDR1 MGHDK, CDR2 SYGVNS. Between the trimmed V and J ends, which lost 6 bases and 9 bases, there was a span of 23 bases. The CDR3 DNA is TGTGCCAGCAGCGAACCTTCAGGGGCTCTACTCCAAGCTTTCTTT. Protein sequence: CASSEPSGALLQAFF.

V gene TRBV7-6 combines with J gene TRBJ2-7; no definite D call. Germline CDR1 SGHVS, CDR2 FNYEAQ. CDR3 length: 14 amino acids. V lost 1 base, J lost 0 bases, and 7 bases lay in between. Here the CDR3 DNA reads TGTGCCAGCAGCTTAGATTTCAACTCCTACGAGCAGTACTTC. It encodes CASSLDFNSYEQYF.

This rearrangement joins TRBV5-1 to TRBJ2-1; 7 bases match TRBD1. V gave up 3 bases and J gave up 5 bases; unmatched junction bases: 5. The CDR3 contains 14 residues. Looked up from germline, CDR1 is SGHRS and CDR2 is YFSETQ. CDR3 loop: CASSSGTVNNEQFF. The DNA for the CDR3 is TGCGCCAGCAGCTCCGGGACAGTCAACAATGAGCAGTTCTTC.

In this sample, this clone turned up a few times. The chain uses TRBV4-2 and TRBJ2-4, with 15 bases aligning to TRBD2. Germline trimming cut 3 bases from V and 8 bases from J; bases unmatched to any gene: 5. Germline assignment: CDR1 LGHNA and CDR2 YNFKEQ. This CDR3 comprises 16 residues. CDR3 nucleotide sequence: TGTGCCAGCAGCCAGACGGGACTAGCGGGAGGTGACATTCAGTACTTC. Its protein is CASSQTGLAGGDIQYF.

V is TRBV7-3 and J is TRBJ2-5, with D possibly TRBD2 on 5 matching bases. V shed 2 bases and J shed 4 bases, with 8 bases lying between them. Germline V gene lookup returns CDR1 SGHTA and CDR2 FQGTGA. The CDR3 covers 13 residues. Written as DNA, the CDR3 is TGTGCCAGCAGCTTATGGGAGCGAGAGACCCAGTACTTC. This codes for CASSLWERETQYF.

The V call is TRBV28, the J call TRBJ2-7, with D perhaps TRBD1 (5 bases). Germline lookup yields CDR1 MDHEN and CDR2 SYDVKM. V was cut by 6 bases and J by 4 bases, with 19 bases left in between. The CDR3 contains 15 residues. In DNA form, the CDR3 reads TGTGCCAGCAGGCTAAATCAGGGATCGGTTTACGAGCAGTACTTC. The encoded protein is CASRLNQGSVYEQYF.

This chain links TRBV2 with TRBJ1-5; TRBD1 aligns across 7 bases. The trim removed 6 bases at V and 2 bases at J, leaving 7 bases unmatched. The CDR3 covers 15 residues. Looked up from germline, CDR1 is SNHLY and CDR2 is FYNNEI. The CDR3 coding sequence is TGTGCCAGCAGGGAGGGGGCAGAGGGCAATCAGCCCCAGCATTTT. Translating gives CASREGAEGNQPQHF.

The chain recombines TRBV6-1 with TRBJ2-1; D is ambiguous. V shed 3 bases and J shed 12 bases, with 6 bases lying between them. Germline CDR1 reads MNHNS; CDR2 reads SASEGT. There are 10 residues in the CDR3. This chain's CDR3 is CASSDRLQFF. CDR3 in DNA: TGTGCCAGCAGTGACCGTTTGCAGTTCTTC.